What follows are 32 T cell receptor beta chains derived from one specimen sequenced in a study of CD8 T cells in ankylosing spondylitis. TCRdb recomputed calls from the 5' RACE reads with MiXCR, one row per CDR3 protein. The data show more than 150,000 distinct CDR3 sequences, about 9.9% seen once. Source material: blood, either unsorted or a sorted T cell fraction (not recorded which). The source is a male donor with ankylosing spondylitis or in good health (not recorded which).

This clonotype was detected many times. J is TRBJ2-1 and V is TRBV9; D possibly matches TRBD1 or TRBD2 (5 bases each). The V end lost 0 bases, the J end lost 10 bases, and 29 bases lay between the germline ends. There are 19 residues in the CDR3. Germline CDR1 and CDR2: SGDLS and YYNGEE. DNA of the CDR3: TGTGCCAGCAGCGTAGCGGCGCAGGGACCCGGCGAGATTGGTAGAGAGCAGTTCTTC. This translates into CASSVAAQGPGEIGREQFF.

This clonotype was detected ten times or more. CDR3 amino acids: CASSLSARLPTGYGYTF. In nucleotides, the CDR3 is TGTGCCAGCAGCTTAAGCGCGCGACTGCCAACTGGCTATGGCTACACCTTC. V and J are TRBV7-9 and TRBJ1-2; D uncertain. Looked up from germline, CDR1 is SEHNR and CDR2 is FQNEAQ (reference sequence). This CDR3 region has 17 residues. Trimming cost V 2 bases and J 4 bases, with 20 bases left between them.

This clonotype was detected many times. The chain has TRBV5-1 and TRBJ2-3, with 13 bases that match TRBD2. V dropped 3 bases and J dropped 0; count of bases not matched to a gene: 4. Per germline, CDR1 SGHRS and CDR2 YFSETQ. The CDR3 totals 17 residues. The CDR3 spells CASSYGTSGVSTDTQYF. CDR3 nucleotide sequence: TGCGCCAGCAGCTACGGGACTAGCGGGGTCAGCACAGATACGCAGTATTTT.

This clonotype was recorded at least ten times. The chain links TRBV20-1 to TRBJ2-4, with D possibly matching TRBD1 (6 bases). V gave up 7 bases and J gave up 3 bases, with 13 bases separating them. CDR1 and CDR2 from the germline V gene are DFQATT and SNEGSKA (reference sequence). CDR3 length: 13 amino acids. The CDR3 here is CSVDGDNKNIQYF. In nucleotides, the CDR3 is TGCAGTGTTGATGGGGACAACAAAAACATTCAGTACTTC.

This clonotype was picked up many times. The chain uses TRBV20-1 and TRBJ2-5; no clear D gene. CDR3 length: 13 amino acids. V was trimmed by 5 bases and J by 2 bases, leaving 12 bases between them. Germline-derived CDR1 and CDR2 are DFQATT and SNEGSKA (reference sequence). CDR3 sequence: CSASRTAQETQYF. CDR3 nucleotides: TGCAGTGCTTCTAGGACGGCTCAAGAGACCCAGTACTTC.

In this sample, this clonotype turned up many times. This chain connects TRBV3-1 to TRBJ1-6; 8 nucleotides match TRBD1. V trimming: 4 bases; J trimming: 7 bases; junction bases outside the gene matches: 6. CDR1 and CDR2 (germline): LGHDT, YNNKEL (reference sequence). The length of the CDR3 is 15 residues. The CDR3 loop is CASSPSTGVNSPLHF. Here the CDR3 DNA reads TGTGCCAGCAGCCCCTCGACAGGGGTCAATTCACCCCTCCACTTT.

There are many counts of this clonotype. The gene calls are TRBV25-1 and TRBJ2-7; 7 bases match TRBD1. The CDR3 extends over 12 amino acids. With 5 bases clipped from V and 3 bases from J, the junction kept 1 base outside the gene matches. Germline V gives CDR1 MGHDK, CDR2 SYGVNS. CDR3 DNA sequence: TGTGCCAGCAGTCGGGACAGCTACGAGCAGTACTTC. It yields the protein CASSRDSYEQYF.

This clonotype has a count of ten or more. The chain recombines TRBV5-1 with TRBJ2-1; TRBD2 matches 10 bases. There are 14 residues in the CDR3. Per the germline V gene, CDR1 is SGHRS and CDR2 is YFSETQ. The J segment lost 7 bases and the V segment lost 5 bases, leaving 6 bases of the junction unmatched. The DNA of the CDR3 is TGCGCCAGCAGAAGGAGCGGGAGGGATAATGAGCAGTTCTTC. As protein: CASRRSGRDNEQFF.

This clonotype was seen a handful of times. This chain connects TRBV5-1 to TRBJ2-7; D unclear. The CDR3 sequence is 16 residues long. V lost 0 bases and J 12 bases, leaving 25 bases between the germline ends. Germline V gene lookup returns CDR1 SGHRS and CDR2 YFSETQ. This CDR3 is CASSLGPFPGPLLGYF. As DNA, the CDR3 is TGCGCCAGCAGCTTGGGCCCATTTCCGGGCCCCTTGTTGGGGTACTTC.

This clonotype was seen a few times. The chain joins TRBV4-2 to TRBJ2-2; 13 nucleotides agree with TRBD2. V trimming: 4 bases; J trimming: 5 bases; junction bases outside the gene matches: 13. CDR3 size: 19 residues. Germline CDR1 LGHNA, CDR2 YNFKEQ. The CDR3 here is CASSPKTSGGSGGTGELFF. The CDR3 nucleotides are TGTGCCAGCAGCCCTAAGACTAGCGGGGGGAGCGGAGGGACCGGGGAGCTGTTTTTT.

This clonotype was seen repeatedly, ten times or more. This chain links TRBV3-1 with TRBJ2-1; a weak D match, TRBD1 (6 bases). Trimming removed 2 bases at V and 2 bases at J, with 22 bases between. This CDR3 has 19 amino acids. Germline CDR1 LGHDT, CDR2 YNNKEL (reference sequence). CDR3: CASSQRNRVDPNAYNEQFF. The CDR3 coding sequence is TGTGCCAGCAGCCAAAGGAACAGGGTGGATCCAAACGCCTACAATGAGCAGTTCTTC.

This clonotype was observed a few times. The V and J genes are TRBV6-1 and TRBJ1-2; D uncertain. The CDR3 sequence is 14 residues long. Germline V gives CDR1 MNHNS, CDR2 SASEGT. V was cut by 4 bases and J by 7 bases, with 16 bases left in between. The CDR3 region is CASSAEGSVGGYTF. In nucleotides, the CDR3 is TGTGCCAGCAGTGCAGAGGGTTCGGTGGGTGGCTACACCTTC.

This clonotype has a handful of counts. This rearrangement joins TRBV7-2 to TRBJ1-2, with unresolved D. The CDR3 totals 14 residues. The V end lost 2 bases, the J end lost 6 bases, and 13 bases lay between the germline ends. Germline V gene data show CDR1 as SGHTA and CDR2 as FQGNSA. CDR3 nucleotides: TGTGCCAGCAGCTTAAGCTTAGGGCCGGATGGCTACACCTTC. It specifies CASSLSLGPDGYTF. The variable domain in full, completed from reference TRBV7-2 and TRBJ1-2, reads GAGVSQSPSNKVTEKGKDVELRCDPISGHTALYWYRQSLGQGLEFLIYFQGNSAPDKSGLPSDRFSAERTGGSVSTLTIQRTQQEDSAVYLCASSLSLGPDGYTFGSGTRLTVV.

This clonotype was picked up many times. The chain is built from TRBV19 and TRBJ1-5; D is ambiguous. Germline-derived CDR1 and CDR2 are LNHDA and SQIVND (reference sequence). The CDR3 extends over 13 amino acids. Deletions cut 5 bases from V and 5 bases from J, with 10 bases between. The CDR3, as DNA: TGTGCCAGTAGTGGAGATAGGGATCAGCCCCAGCATTTT. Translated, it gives CASSGDRDQPQHF.

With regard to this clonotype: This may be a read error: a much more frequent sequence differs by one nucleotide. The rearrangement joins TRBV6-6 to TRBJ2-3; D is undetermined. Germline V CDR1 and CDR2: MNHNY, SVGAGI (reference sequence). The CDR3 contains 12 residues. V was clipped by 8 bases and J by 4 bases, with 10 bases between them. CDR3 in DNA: TGTGCCAGCGCCCCCGGAGCAGATACGCAGTATTTT. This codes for CASAPGADTQYF.

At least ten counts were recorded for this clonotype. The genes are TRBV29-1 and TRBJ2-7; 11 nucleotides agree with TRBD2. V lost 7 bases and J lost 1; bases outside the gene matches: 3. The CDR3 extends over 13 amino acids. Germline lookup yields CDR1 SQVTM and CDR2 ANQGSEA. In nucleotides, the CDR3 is TGCAGCGGTCTAGCGGGAGGTTCCTACGAGCAGTACTTC. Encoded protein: CSGLAGGSYEQYF.

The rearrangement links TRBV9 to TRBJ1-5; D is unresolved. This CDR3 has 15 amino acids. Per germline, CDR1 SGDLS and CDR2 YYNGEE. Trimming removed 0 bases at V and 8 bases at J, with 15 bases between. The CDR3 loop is CASSVGGRSMEPQHF. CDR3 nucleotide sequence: TGTGCCAGCAGCGTAGGCGGGAGGAGTATGGAGCCCCAGCATTTT.

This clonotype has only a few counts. Here the CDR3 reads CASSLVRIAETQYF. CDR3 in DNA: TGTGCCAGCAGCTTAGTAAGGATAGCGGAGACCCAGTACTTC. The chain carries TRBV7-2 and TRBJ2-5; a weak D match, TRBD2 (5 bases). Germline V CDR1 and CDR2: SGHTA, FQGNSA. The V end was cut by 1 base, the J end by 5 bases, with 11 bases between. The CDR3 is made up of 14 amino acids. Full variable domain (outside the CDR3, taken from reference TRBV7-2 and TRBJ2-5): GAGVSQSPSNKVTEKGKDVELRCDPISGHTALYWYRQSLGQGLEFLIYFQGNSAPDKSGLPSDRFSAERTGGSVSTLTIQRTQQEDSAVYLCASSLVRIAETQYFGPGTRLLVL.

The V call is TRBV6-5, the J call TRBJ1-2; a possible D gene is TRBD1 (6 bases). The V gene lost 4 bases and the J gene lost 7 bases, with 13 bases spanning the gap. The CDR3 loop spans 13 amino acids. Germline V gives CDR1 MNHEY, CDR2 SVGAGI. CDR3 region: CASSSDRSAGYTF. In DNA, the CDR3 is TGTGCCAGCAGTTCCGACAGGTCCGCTGGCTACACCTTC.

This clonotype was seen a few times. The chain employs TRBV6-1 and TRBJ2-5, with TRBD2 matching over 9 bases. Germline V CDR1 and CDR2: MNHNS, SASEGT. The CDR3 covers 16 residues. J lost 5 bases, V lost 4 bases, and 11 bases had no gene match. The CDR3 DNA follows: TGTGCCAGCAGTGCCGGGCGGGGGGGCCTAACTGAGACCCAGTACTTC. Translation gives CASSAGRGGLTETQYF.

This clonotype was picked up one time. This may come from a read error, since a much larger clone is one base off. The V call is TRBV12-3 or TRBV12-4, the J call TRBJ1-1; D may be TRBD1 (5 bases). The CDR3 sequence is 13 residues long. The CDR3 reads CARSSRVSTEAFF. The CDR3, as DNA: TGTGCCCGCAGCAGCAGGGTTAGCACTGAAGCTTTCTTT.

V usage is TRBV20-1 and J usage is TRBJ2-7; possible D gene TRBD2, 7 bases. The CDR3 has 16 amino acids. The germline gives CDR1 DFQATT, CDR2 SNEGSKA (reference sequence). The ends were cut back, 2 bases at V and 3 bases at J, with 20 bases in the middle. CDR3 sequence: CSARIGGGGKHYEQYF. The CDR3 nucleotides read TGCAGTGCTAGAATCGGAGGGGGGGGCAAACACTACGAGCAGTACTTC.

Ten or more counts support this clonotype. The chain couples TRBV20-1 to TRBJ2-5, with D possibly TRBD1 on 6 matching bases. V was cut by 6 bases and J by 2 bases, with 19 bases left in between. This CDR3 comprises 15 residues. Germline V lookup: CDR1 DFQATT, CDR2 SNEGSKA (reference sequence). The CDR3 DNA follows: TGCAGTGCGAGTCAACCCCAGGGGCGGCAAGAGACCCAGTACTTC. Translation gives CSASQPQGRQETQYF.

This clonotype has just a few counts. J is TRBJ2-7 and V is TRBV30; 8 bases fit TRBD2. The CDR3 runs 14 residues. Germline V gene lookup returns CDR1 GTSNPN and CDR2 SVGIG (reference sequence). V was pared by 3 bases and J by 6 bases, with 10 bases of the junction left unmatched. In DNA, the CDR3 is TGTGCCTGGAGGATTGGAGCGGGAGCGTCCGAGCAGTACTTC. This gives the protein CAWRIGAGASEQYF.

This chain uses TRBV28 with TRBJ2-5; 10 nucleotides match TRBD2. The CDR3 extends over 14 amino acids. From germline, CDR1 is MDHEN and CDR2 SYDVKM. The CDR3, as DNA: TGTGCTGGGGCTAGCGGGGGTACCCAGGAGACCCAGTACTTC. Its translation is CAGASGGTQETQYF.

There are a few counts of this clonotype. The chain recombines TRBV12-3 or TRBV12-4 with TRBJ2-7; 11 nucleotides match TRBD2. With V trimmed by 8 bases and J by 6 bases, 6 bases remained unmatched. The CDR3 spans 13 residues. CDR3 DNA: TGTGCCAGCTCGAGTCTAGCGGGGGGCGAGCAGTACTTC. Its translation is CASSSLAGGEQYF.

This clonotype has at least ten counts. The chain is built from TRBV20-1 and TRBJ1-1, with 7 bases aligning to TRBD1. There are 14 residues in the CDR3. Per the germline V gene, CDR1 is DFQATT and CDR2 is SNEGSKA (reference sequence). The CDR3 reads CRIQRTGRDTEAFF. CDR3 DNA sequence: TGCAGGATCCAAAGGACAGGCCGCGACACTGAAGCTTTCTTT.

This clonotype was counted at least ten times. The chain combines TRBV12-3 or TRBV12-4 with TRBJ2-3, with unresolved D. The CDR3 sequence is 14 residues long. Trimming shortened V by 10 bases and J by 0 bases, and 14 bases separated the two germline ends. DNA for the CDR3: TGTGCCACCCTGCTGGCAGCTAGCACAGATACGCAGTATTTT. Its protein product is CATLLAASTDTQYF.

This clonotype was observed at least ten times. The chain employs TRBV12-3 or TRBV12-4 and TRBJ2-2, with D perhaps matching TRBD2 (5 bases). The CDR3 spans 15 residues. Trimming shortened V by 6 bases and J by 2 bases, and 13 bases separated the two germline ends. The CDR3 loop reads CASSRLRGNTGELFF. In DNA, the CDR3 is TGTGCCAGCAGCCGTCTACGGGGTAACACCGGGGAGCTGTTTTTT.

The CDR3 DNA sequence: TGTGCCAGCAGTTTCCCCGGGTGGGGACAGGGGGGAAACATTCAGTACTTC. Its translation is CASSFPGWGQGGNIQYF. The V gene is TRBV12-3 or TRBV12-4, the J gene TRBJ2-4; TRBD1 agrees at 11 bases. The trim removed 3 bases at V and 6 bases at J, leaving 10 bases unmatched. The length of the CDR3 is 17 residues.

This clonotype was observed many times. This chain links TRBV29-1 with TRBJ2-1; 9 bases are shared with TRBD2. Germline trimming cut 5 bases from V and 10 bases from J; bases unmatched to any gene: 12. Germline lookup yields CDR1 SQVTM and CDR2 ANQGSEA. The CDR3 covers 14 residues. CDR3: CSVLLGGGVGEQFF. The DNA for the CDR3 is TGCAGCGTTCTTCTAGGCGGGGGGGTCGGGGAGCAGTTCTTC.

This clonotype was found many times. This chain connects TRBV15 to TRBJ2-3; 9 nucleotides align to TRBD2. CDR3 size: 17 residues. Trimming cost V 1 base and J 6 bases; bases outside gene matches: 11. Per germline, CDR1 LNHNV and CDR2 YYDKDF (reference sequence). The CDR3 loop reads CATSRARAGGPRDTQYF. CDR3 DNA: TGTGCCACCAGCAGAGCTCGAGCGGGGGGCCCGCGGGATACGCAGTATTTT.